The present entry profiles one TCR beta chain with its context. Its specificity is not known. Unique molecular identifiers tagged every individual TCR cDNA molecule. TCRdb analysed the 5' RACE reads with MiXCR anew, one entry per CDR3 protein. The table lists about 56,000 distinct CDR3 sequences, about 8% of them singletons, with around 16% in the top ten. This CDR3 is built from 13 residues. Germline assignment: CDR1 MDHEN and CDR2 SYDVKM. Trimming pared 1 base from V and 1 base from J, leaving 4 bases between. Time point here: sample taken at primary tumor resection. Extraction of whole RNA from tumor, nontumor lung or frozen PBMC preceded unsorted sequencing. Around 70 TRACERx patients with early, untreated non-small cell lung cancer donated samples. This specimen belongs to a study of spatial heterogeneity in lung cancer. Regarding the study as a whole: There were more appearances of ubiquitous expanded tumor TCRs in blood at resection than at follow-up.

The TCR was taken from a female donor with early-stage non-small cell lung cancer. The gene calls are TRBV28 and TRBJ1-1; D gene ambiguous. Sequenced here: PBMCs, sampled at surgery. CDR3 protein: CASSLSSNTEAFF. The CDR3 region has the DNA TGTGCCAGCAGTTTATCTTCGAACACTGAAGCTTTCTTT. The entire variable domain, with the rest obtained from reference TRBV28 and TRBJ1-1, is as follows: DVKVTQSSRYLVKRTGEKVFLECVQDMDHENMFWYRQDPGLGLRLIYFSYDVKMKEKGDIPEGYSVSREKKERFSLILESASTNQTSMYLCASSLSSNTEAFFGQGTRLTVV.